What follows are 24 T cell receptor beta chains derived from one specimen sequenced in a study of shared clonotypes between healthy human individuals. CD45RO-negative cells were positively selected for CCR7, leaving out terminally differentiated effector memory CD45RA+ cells. Using immunoSEQ multiplex PCR, the repertoire was profiled, and TCRdb retains in-frame clones only, with some absent. The top ten hold about 0.11% of the sample, which has around 550,000 clones, about 95% seen once. Sequenced: naive CD8+ T cells sorted from blood. The receptors derive from a woman in her 30s in good health.

The chain couples TRBV19 to TRBJ2-7; D unclear. The CDR3 consists of 13 residues. The germline V gene has CDR1 LNHDA and CDR2 SQIVND (reference sequence). Trimming left V 3 bases short and J 6 bases short, with 12 bases between. The CDR3 loop reads CASSILTGREQYF. In DNA form, the CDR3 reads TGTGCCAGTAGTATCCTGACCGGTCGCGAGCAGTACTTC.

The rearrangement links TRBV6-1 to TRBJ2-5, with 7 bases matching TRBD1. The ends lost 6 bases at V and 3 bases at J; junction bases unmatched: 4. Germline V gives CDR1 MNHNS, CDR2 SASEGT. CDR3 length: 13 residues. CDR3 in amino acids: CASRSGTEETQYF. The CDR3 DNA sequence: TGTGCCAGCAGGTCCGGGACAGAAGAGACCCAGTACTTC.

The genes are TRBV27 and TRBJ2-7; tentative D call: TRBD2 (6 bases). The CDR3 runs to 15 residues. Trimming shortened V by 2 bases and J by 0 bases, and 11 bases separated the two germline ends. Germline assignment: CDR1 MNHEY and CDR2 SMNVEV (reference sequence). The CDR3 protein is CASSLVAVPSYEQYF. The CDR3 coding sequence is TGTGCCAGCAGTTTAGTAGCGGTCCCCTCCTACGAGCAGTACTTC.

The V and J genes are TRBV7-9 and TRBJ1-1; no clear D. V was trimmed by 5 bases and J by 3 bases, leaving 10 bases between them. The CDR3 is made up of 13 amino acids. The germline CDR1 and CDR2 sequences are SEHNR and FQNEAQ (reference sequence). CDR3 region: CASSKPRDTEAFF. As DNA, the CDR3 is TGTGCCAGCAGCAAGCCAAGGGACACTGAAGCTTTCTTT.

V is TRBV19 and J is TRBJ2-1, with 7 bases identical to TRBD1. The CDR3 loop spans 15 amino acids. Trimming took 0 bases from V and 6 from J; bases not matched to a gene: 5. Germline V lookup: CDR1 LNHDA, CDR2 SQIVND (reference sequence). CDR3 region: CASSIDSRQGNEQFF. CDR3 DNA sequence: TGTGCCAGTAGTATAGATTCGCGACAGGGCAATGAGCAGTTCTTC. The full variable domain, in which reference TRBV19 and TRBJ2-1 provide the parts outside the CDR3, is DGGITQSPKYLFRKEGQNVTLSCEQNLNHDAMYWYRQDPGQGLRLIYYSQIVNDFQKGDIAEGYSVSREKKESFPLTVTSAQKNPTAFYLCASSIDSRQGNEQFFGPGTRLTVL.

The chain joins TRBV5-8 to TRBJ2-1; no firm D call. Trimming pared 0 bases from V and 6 bases from J, leaving 7 bases between. The CDR3 sequence is 13 residues long. Looked up from germline, CDR1 is SGHTS and CDR2 is YDEGEE. The DNA of the CDR3 is TGTGCCAGCAGCTTGGTCTTGAGCAATGAGCAGTTCTTC. Translation gives CASSLVLSNEQFF.

The rearrangement links TRBV16 to TRBJ2-3; 10 nucleotides match TRBD1. The ends lost 5 bases at V and 5 bases at J; junction bases unmatched: 10. This CDR3 spans 16 amino acids. Germline V lookup: CDR1 KGHSY, CDR2 FQNENV. CDR3 bases: TGTGCCAGCAGCGAAACGGCGGGACAGGGGAAAGATACGCAGTATTTT. Protein product: CASSETAGQGKDTQYF.

The V call is TRBV28, the J call TRBJ2-5; the match to TRBD1 covers 8 bases. Near its end, the DNA agrees better with TRBJ2-7, so the J call may be wrong. This CDR3 is built from 14 residues. CDR1 MDHEN and CDR2 SYDVKM come from the germline V gene. CDR3 amino acids: CASSPLTGEDEQYF. The CDR3 region has the DNA TGTGCCAGCAGTCCATTGACAGGGGAGGACGAGCAGTACTTC.

This clone was observed a single time. The J gene is TRBJ2-5, the V gene TRBV4-2; 10 bases line up with TRBD2. CDR3 length: 20 amino acids. The germline CDR1 and CDR2 sequences are LGHNA and YNFKEQ. V lost 0 bases, J lost 4 bases, and 17 bases stayed unmatched. CDR3 residues: CASSQDFVGLAGEGVETQYF. The CDR3 DNA is TGTGCCAGCAGCCAAGATTTTGTTGGGCTAGCGGGAGAGGGGGTAGAGACCCAGTACTTC.

V and J are TRBV13 and TRBJ2-7; the D is unclear. Trimming stripped 2 bases from V and 6 bases from J, with 11 bases between. Germline V gene sequence: CDR1 PRHDT, CDR2 FYEKMQ (reference sequence). The CDR3 spans 13 residues. This CDR3 reads CASSLPGAGEQYF. The CDR3 DNA sequence: TGTGCCAGCAGCTTACCCGGAGCAGGCGAGCAGTACTTC.

The V and J genes are TRBV15 and TRBJ2-7; no clear D gene. V was cut by 3 bases and J by 0 bases, with 6 bases left in between. The CDR3 totals 13 residues. The germline gives CDR1 LNHNV, CDR2 YYDKDF (reference sequence). CDR3 nucleotide sequence: TGTGCCACCAGCAGTAGCCTCTCCTACGAGCAGTACTTC. Its protein product is CATSSSLSYEQYF.

This clone has only one observation. This chain connects TRBV6-1 to TRBJ2-7; tentatively, D is TRBD1 (5 bases). V dropped 6 bases and J dropped 0 bases, with 12 bases sitting between them. From germline, CDR1 is MNHNS and CDR2 SASEGT. There are 14 residues in the CDR3. CDR3 sequence reads: CASRETGSSYEQYF. CDR3 sequence (DNA): TGTGCCAGCAGGGAAACAGGTAGCTCCTACGAGCAGTACTTC.

The chain links TRBV4-1 to TRBJ1-3; 8 bases agree with TRBD1. V gave up 0 bases and J gave up 4 bases; unmatched junction bases: 11. This CDR3 is built from 18 residues. CDR1 and CDR2 from the germline V gene are MGHRA and YSYEKL. The CDR3 nucleotides are TGCGCCAGCAGCCAAGATTTCCCGGGACAGGATCTCGGAAACACCATATATTTT. It encodes CASSQDFPGQDLGNTIYF.

This chain links TRBV27 with TRBJ2-7; a weak D match, TRBD1 (5 bases). The CDR3 runs 13 residues. V lost 5 bases and J lost 0, with 8 bases in between. CDR1 and CDR2 from the germline V gene are MNHEY and SMNVEV (reference sequence). As DNA, the CDR3 is TGTGCCAGCAGTAAGGGGTCCTCCTACGAGCAGTACTTC. It codes for CASSKGSSYEQYF.

The rearrangement links TRBV5-1 to TRBJ2-7; unclear D gene. The CDR3 has 15 amino acids. Trimming stripped 2 bases from V and 3 bases from J, with 15 bases between. In germline, CDR1 is SGHRS, CDR2 YFSETQ. For the CDR3, the DNA is TGCGCCAGCAGCTTAAGTGGACCGCCTGACTACGAGCAGTACTTC. Translating gives CASSLSGPPDYEQYF.

This chain joins TRBV27 and TRBJ1-5; perhaps TRBD1 as D (6 bases). The germline gives CDR1 MNHEY, CDR2 SMNVEV (reference sequence). This CDR3 spans 13 amino acids. Trimming pared 6 bases from V and 0 bases from J, leaving 6 bases between. The CDR3 nucleotides read TGTGCCAGCAGGGACAGTAGCAATCAGCCCCAGCATTTT. It translates to CASRDSSNQPQHF.

V and J are TRBV9 and TRBJ1-2; 12 bases line up with TRBD1. The V segment lost 4 bases and the J segment 8 bases; nucleotides outside the gene matches: 3. The CDR3 extends over 13 amino acids. The germline V gene encodes CDR1 SGDLS and CDR2 YYNGEE. CDR3 DNA sequence: TGTGCCAGCAGCCCCGGGACAGGGGGCGGCTACACCTTC. Protein sequence: CASSPGTGGGYTF.

The chain is built from TRBV7-9 and TRBJ2-7, with D tentatively TRBD1 (6 bases). The length of the CDR3 is 11 residues. V was clipped by 10 bases and J by 4 bases, with 11 bases between them. CDR1 is SEHNR, CDR2 FQNEAQ, per germline (reference sequence). CDR3 sequence: CATSGDYEQYF. The CDR3 bases are TGTGCCACCTCAGGGGATTACGAGCAGTACTTC.

This clone was found a few times. The CDR3 loop is CASSQGAYEQYF. CDR3 nucleotide sequence: TGTGCCAGCTCACAGGGGGCTTACGAGCAGTACTTC. The chain uses TRBV18 and TRBJ2-7; 7 nucleotides match TRBD1. Trimming took 4 bases from V and 4 from J; bases not matched to a gene: 1. Germline CDR1 and CDR2: KGHSH and LQKENI. The CDR3 is 12 residues long.

The chain joins TRBV28 to TRBJ1-1, with unresolved D. Germline V lookup: CDR1 MDHEN, CDR2 SYDVKM. The CDR3 runs 13 residues. Trimming removed 6 bases from V and 3 bases from J, with 11 bases in between. Written as DNA, the CDR3 is TGTGCCAGCAGCCGGCTTGGATACACTGAAGCTTTCTTT. Translation: CASSRLGYTEAFF.

This rearrangement joins TRBV25-1 to TRBJ1-2; 7 bases agree with TRBD1. The CDR3 has 11 residues. V lost 8 bases to trimming and J lost 7 bases; unmatched junction nucleotides: 4. Germline CDR1 MGHDK, CDR2 SYGVNS. The CDR3 bases are TGTGCCAGCCAGACAGGGACTGGCTACACCTTC. Its translation: CASQTGTGYTF.

The chain combines TRBV2 with TRBJ1-4, with D hard to call. The ends were cut back, 4 bases at V and 11 bases at J, with 5 bases in the middle. In germline, CDR1 is SNHLY, CDR2 FYNNEI. The CDR3 spans 10 residues. CDR3 nucleotides: TGTGCCAGCAGTGGAGGGAAACTGTTTTTT. It specifies CASSGGKLFF.

This chain links TRBV7-9 with TRBJ2-7, with 7 bases fitting TRBD1. Germline CDR1 reads SEHNR; CDR2 reads FQNEAQ (reference sequence). The J segment lost 4 bases and the V segment lost 1 base, leaving 4 bases of the junction unmatched. The CDR3 covers 14 residues. The CDR3 region is CASSLGAGGYEQYF. The CDR3 DNA is TGTGCCAGCAGCTTAGGGGCAGGGGGTTACGAGCAGTACTTC.

V gene TRBV6-5 combines with J gene TRBJ2-3; TRBD2 matches at 7 bases. The V segment lost 6 bases and the J segment 2 bases; nucleotides outside the gene matches: 5. CDR1 is MNHEY and CDR2 is SVGAGI in the germline V gene. The CDR3 contains 14 residues. The CDR3 region has the DNA TGTGCCAGCAGCTTCAGCGGGAACACAGATACGCAGTATTTT. Its translation: CASSFSGNTDTQYF.